The clone carrying this TCR beta chain was counted only a few times. This CDR3 comprises 13 residues. The germline CDR1 and CDR2 sequences are SGHTA and FQGTGA. The J segment lost 1 base and the V segment lost 5 bases, leaving 0 bases of the junction unmatched. Co-plating was performed using 200,000 CFSE-labeled responder cells and 200,000 irradiated, violet-dye-labeled stimulator cells. The data were taken from a study of graft-versus-host responses after intestinal transplantation. The study's findings and limits: Detected in recipient marrow were GvH clones, some of which were first observed in ileum or blood.

Some clones are missing from TCRdb's copy, which holds only in-frame ones; the method was immunoSEQ multiplex PCR. The sample has around 9,200 clones; around 30% are singletons. The sequence came from a human patient who received an intestinal transplant. V usage is TRBV7-3 and J usage is TRBJ2-3; 7 bases are shared with TRBD1. This sample comprised alloreactive CD8+ T cells from a mixed lymphocyte reaction culture, obtained before intestinal transplant. Subset meaning: CFSE-low proliferating T cells sorted from roughly six-day pre-transplant mixed lymphocyte reaction (GvH or HvG direction). The DNA of the CDR3 is TGTGCCAGCAGCACAGGGGGCACAGATACGCAGTATTTT. Amino acids: CASSTGGTDTQYF. Full variable domain (rest looked up from reference TRBV7-3 and TRBJ2-3): GAGVSQTPSNKVTEKGKYVELRCDPISGHTALYWYRQSLGQGPEFLIYFQGTGAADDSGLPNDRFFAVRPEGSVSTLKIQRTERGDSAVYLCASSTGGTDTQYFGPGTRLTVL.